Many counts were recorded for the clone carrying this T cell receptor beta chain. These data originate in a study of regulatory T cells in long-lasting Graves disease. The CDR3 length is 14 residues. From germline, CDR1 is SQVTM and CDR2 ANQGSEA. The V end lost 3 bases, the J end lost 0 bases, and 11 bases lay between the germline ends. TCR beta libraries were built with iRepertoire HTBI primers and Arm-PCR of CDR3 regions. TCRdb re-called the multiplex PCR reads with MiXCR, one entry per CDR3 protein. The sample shows fewer than 650,000 distinct CDR3 sequences, 15% to 20% of them seen only once. Time point of the sample: newly diagnosed GD, antithyroid drugs for less than 3 months. RNA from PBMCs was the source of the TCR library. Separately, the same data were catalogued under a study of T cells in Graves' hyperthyroidism and ophthalmopathy.

Sequences were derived from peripheral blood mononuclear cells (PBMCs), sampled at new diagnosis, from a patient treated with antithyroid drugs. The chain carries TRBV29-1 and TRBJ1-1, with D perhaps matching TRBD1 (5 bases). The receptor was isolated from a man aged 18 to 35 with Graves disease. CDR3 sequence reads: CSVEGGAVNTEAFF. Written as DNA, the CDR3 is TGCAGCGTTGAGGGAGGGGCAGTGAACACTGAAGCTTTCTTT.